Following are 2 T cell receptor beta chains from one sample sequenced in a study of human T cells and chemical hapten exposure. Time point: patch test 2, 6 weeks after DPC sensitization. The sample's treatment: therapeutic diphenylcyclopropenone sensitization with weekly scalp DPC. TCRdb reprocessed the RACE reads with MiXCR, giving one entry per CDR3 protein. The sample holds under 100,000 distinct CDR3 sequences, roughly a tenth seen once. The material sequenced was whole blood, taken in connection with sensitization to the hapten diphenylcyclopropenone (DPC). These receptors were taken from a woman younger than 45 with alopecia areata. Some clones in this sample may be carry-over from other donors' samples.

This clonotype turned up a few times. V usage is TRBV7-9 and J usage is TRBJ2-3; possible D gene TRBD2, 6 bases. Trimming stripped 1 base from V and 0 bases from J, with 11 bases between. There are 16 residues in the CDR3. CDR1 and CDR2 from the germline V gene are SEHNR and FQNEAQ (reference sequence). In DNA, the CDR3 is TGTGCCAGCAGCTTAGGCCAGCGGGTTAGCACAGATACGCAGTATTTT. This codes for CASSLGQRVSTDTQYF.

This clonotype was seen at least ten times. The chain uses TRBV7-6 and TRBJ2-2, with D unresolved. The germline V gene encodes CDR1 SGHVS and CDR2 FNYEAQ. V was trimmed by 1 base and J by 13 bases, leaving 13 bases between them. This CDR3 is built from 13 residues. This chain's CDR3 is CASSLGSLGSLFF. Written as DNA, the CDR3 is TGTGCCAGCAGCTTAGGCAGCCTAGGGTCGCTGTTTTTT.